The rows below give T cell receptor beta chains drawn from one sample of a study of T cells in Graves' hyperthyroidism and ophthalmopathy. From the multiplex PCR reads, TCRdb called clonotypes with MiXCR, one entry per CDR3 protein. Of 250,000 or so distinct CDR3 sequences in the sample, roughly 15% were seen once. The sequenced material came from blood. These receptors were taken from a young woman with Graves' ophthalmopathy. Each CDR3 is given with its conserved first and last residue. D genes are given only for firm matches. Rows give clone size only sometimes, using once, few, many, or a class for an expanded clone.

j_gene	abundance	d_gene	v_gene	CDR3aa	CDR3nt
TRBJ1-4	many	TRBD1	TRBV7-9	CASSLARGQASEKLFF	TGTGCCAGCAGCTTAGCGCGAGGACAGGCTTCGGAAAAACTGTTTTTT
TRBJ2-7	many	NA	TRBV29-1	CSVFGPDSYEQYF	TGCAGCGTTTTTGGGCCAGACTCCTACGAGCAGTACTTC
TRBJ1-1	many	NA	TRBV18	CASSPPWEDTEAFF	TGTGCCAGCTCACCACCGTGGGAAGACACTGAAGCTTTCTTT
TRBJ1-1	once	TRBD1	TRBV6-2/TRBV6-3	CAGRGGQGASEAFF	TGTGCCGGACGGGGGGGACAGGGGGCCTCTGAAGCTTTCTTT
TRBJ1-5	many	NA	TRBV2	CASRYSTEPQHF	TGTGCCAGCAGGTATTCGACGGAGCCCCAGCATTTT
TRBJ1-1	many	TRBD1	TRBV12-3/TRBV12-4	CASSLQGGRTEAFF	TGTGCCAGCAGTTTACAGGGGGGCCGGACTGAAGCTTTCTTT
TRBJ2-7	few	NA	TRBV28	CASSFLGSSYGQYF	TGTGCCAGCAGTTTTCTTGGCAGCTCCTACGGGCAGTACTTT
TRBJ1-1	many	NA	TRBV11-2	CASSLIVNTEAFF	TGTGCCAGCAGCTTAATCGTCAACACTGAAGCTTTCTTT
TRBJ1-2	many	NA	TRBV2	CATTLGRPTGYTF	TGTGCCACCACCCTGGGGCGCCCGACTGGCTACACCTTC
TRBJ2-7	many	TRBD1	TRBV18	CASSPVTGGEQYF	TGTGCCAGCTCACCAGTGACAGGGGGCGAGCAGTACTTC
TRBJ1-1	many	TRBD1	TRBV9	CASSEDLGQKNTEAFF	TGTGCCAGCAGCGAGGACCTGGGACAGAAGAACACTGAAGCTTTCTTT
TRBJ1-1	many	NA	TRBV5-1	CASSLRGQHTEAFF	TGCGCCAGCAGCTTGCGGGGGCAGCACACTGAAGCTTTCTTT
TRBJ2-7	few	TRBD2	TRBV6-1	CASRKAGLAGGVEQYF	TGTGCCAGCAGAAAAGCTGGTCTAGCGGGAGGGGTAGAGCAGTACTTC
TRBJ1-2	once	TRBD1	TRBV20-1	CSASPGQILYGYTF	TGCAGTGCTAGCCCGGGACAGATCTTATATGGCTACACCTTC
TRBJ1-4	NA	NA	TRBV4-2	CASSQVGKLFF	TGTGCCAGCAGCCAAGTGGGAAAACTGTTTTTT
TRBJ1-1	many	TRBD1	TRBV27	CASKVSGGTITEAFF	TGTGCCAGCAAAGTCTCAGGGGGCACGATCACTGAAGCTTTCTTT
TRBJ1-6	many	NA	TRBV4-2	CASSLGGAGHSPLHF	TGTGCCAGCAGCCTAGGAGGCGCAGGCCATTCACCCCTCCACTTT
TRBJ2-3	many	NA	TRBV7-9	CASSPRGATDTQYF	TGTGCCAGCAGCCCACGAGGGGCCACAGATACGCAGTATTTT
TRBJ1-2	many	TRBD1	TRBV28	CATQRQGGYGYTF	TGTGCCACCCAACGACAGGGCGGCTATGGCTACACCTTC
TRBJ2-2	many	TRBD2	TRBV7-9	CASSAPLADLNTGELFF	TGTGCCAGCAGCGCCCCACTAGCGGACCTTAACACCGGGGAGCTGTTTTTT
TRBJ2-1	NA	TRBD2	TRBV20-1	CSAGRSSGRAEQFF	TGCAGTGCTGGCCGGTCTAGCGGGAGAGCTGAGCAGTTCTTC
TRBJ1-2	many	NA	TRBV30	CAWSVRRGIGYTF	TGTGCCTGGAGTGTACGCAGGGGAATTGGCTACACCTTC
TRBJ2-2	NA	NA	TRBV5-4	CASSLLGRADTGELFF	TGTGCCAGCAGCTTGCTGGGACGGGCGGACACCGGGGAGCTGTTTTTT
TRBJ1-5	many	NA	TRBV4-1	CASSQVVVQSLHQPQHF	TGCGCCAGCAGCCAAGTTGTGGTCCAGTCTCTCCATCAGCCCCAGCATTTT
TRBJ2-3	NA	NA	TRBV27	CVSSYLTNAIADTQYF	TGTGTCAGCAGTTACCTCACAAACGCTATAGCAGATACGCAGTATTTT
TRBJ2-7	NA	NA	TRBV19	CANSTDGHYEQYF	TGTGCCAATAGTACGGACGGACACTACGAGCAGTACTTC
TRBJ2-7	many	NA	TRBV5-1	CASSRQGPYEQYF	TGCGCCAGCAGCAGGCAGGGGCCCTACGAGCAGTACTTC
TRBJ1-2	many	NA	TRBV4-1	CASSQEGMVDGYTF	TGCGCCAGCAGCCAAGAAGGGATGGTGGATGGCTACACCTTC
TRBJ1-2	many	TRBD1	TRBV5-4	CASSVTGEFEGYTF	TGTGCCAGCAGCGTGACAGGGGAATTCGAAGGCTACACCTTC
TRBJ2-2	NA	NA	TRBV7-3	CASSPGTAGVTGELFF	TGTGCCAGCAGCCCCGGGACAGCGGGTGTGACCGGGGAGCTGTTTTTT
TRBJ2-1	many	TRBD1	TRBV14	CASSHNRGNEQFF	TGTGCCAGCAGTCATAACAGGGGGAATGAGCAGTTCTTC
TRBJ2-4	many	NA	TRBV2	CASSESSGKNIQYF	TGTGCCAGCAGTGAAAGCTCTGGCAAAAACATTCAGTACTTC
TRBJ2-1	many	TRBD2	TRBV27	CASSFGLAGRDEQFF	TGTGCCAGCAGTTTTGGACTAGCGGGGAGGGATGAGCAGTTCTTC
TRBJ1-4	many	NA	TRBV20-1	CSARMRDLNEKLFF	TGCAGTGCTAGGATGAGGGACCTTAATGAAAAACTGTTTTTT
TRBJ1-2	NA	TRBD1	TRBV6-5	CASSHDRVSPFAGYTF	TGTGCCAGCAGTCACGACAGGGTTTCCCCCTTTGCTGGCTACACCTTC
TRBJ2-3	many	NA	TRBV6-1	CASSPAHPIGPTYGTDTQYF	TGTGCCAGCAGCCCGGCCCACCCCATCGGACCCACCTACGGCACAGATACGCAGTATTTT
TRBJ2-6	few	NA	TRBV7-9	CASRAPGHLASGANVLTF	TGTGCCAGCAGGGCTCCGGGACATCTGGCCTCTGGGGCCAACGTCCTGACTTTC
TRBJ2-7	many	NA	TRBV15	CATSRGRTANSYEQYF	TGTGCCACCAGCAGGGGAAGGACAGCTAACTCCTACGAGCAGTACTTC
TRBJ1-1	many	TRBD1	TRBV2	CASSPQGGAEAFF	TGTGCCAGCAGTCCTCAGGGGGGGGCTGAAGCTTTCTTT
TRBJ2-7	many	TRBD1	TRBV20-1	CSASAGQALPTSTYEQYF	TGCAGTGCTAGTGCCGGACAGGCCCTTCCCACTTCGACCTACGAGCAGTACTTC
TRBJ2-3	many	NA	TRBV15	CATSPVRGADTQYF	TGTGCCACCAGCCCTGTAAGGGGCGCAGATACGCAGTATTTT
TRBJ1-1	many	NA	TRBV29-1	CSVVDGNTEAFF	TGCAGCGTCGTGGACGGAAACACTGAAGCTTTCTTT
TRBJ1-1	many	NA	TRBV20-1	CRPLGGTEAFF	TGCAGGCCCCTAGGGGGGACTGAAGCTTTCTTT
TRBJ2-7	NA	TRBD2	TRBV24-1	CATSEAGGYEQYF	TGTGCCACCAGTGAGGCGGGAGGCTACGAGCAGTACTTC
TRBJ1-1	many	TRBD1	TRBV5-1	CASSLGTQGATEAFF	TGCGCCAGCAGCTTGGGGACCCAGGGGGCAACTGAAGCTTTCTTT
TRBJ2-2	few	TRBD2	TRBV28	CASSRRLAGGIGELFF	TGTGCCAGCAGTCGCAGACTAGCGGGAGGGATCGGGGAGCTGTTTTTT
TRBJ2-7	many	NA	TRBV7-6	CASSLSSGLGIYEQYF	TGTGCCAGCAGCTTATCATCGGGCCTGGGGATATACGAGCAGTACTTC
TRBJ1-1	many	TRBD1	TRBV2	CASSESEGGKEGEAFF	TGTGCCAGCAGTGAATCGGAAGGGGGCAAAGAGGGTGAAGCTTTCTTT
TRBJ1-1	NA	TRBD1	TRBV2	CASSEETGGTEAFF	TGTGCCAGCAGTGAGGAGACAGGGGGTACTGAAGCTTTCTTT